This T cell receptor beta chain was retrieved from a study of shared clonotypes between healthy human individuals. Whole-study findings and limits: The sole specimen, blood, was sampled, and tissue repertoires likely differ.

Trimming left V 2 bases short and J 9 bases short, with 10 bases between. The CDR3 contains 12 residues. CDR1 and CDR2 (germline): WNHNN, SYGVQD (reference sequence). Sequenced by immunoSEQ multiplex PCR; TCRdb stores in-frame clones only, minus some. This table holds 550,000 to 850,000 clones, around 72% found once. This clone appeared a few times. Its antigen is still unknown. The investigators split CD4+ cells into a CD45RA+ naive subset and a CD45RA-negative memory subset. This clonotype originated in a woman aged 30 to 39 in good health. The V gene is TRBV10-1, the J gene TRBJ1-1; D possibly corresponds to TRBD1 (5 bases). The sequencing input was memory CD4+ T cells sorted from blood. The sample's subset: CD45RA-negative fraction. The CDR3 coding sequence is TGCGCCAGCAGTGAGGCGGGGGAGAAAGCTTTCTTT. This translates into CASSEAGEKAFF.